These 18 T cell receptor beta chains share one sample of origin, sequenced in a study of CD8+ T cells in alopecia areata. The treatment is: oral pan-JAK inhibitor, 5-10 mg twice daily. Following RNA extraction, reverse transcription yielded cDNA that acted as the sequencing template. Sequenced by immunoSEQ multiplex PCR; TCRdb stores in-frame clones only, minus some. Of approximately 300,000 clones in the sample, 58% are singletons; the top ten hold approximately 1.8%. Sequencing was performed on CD4+ T cells sorted from blood, taken at week 24, from a patient treated with tofacitinib. The receptors originated from a human donor with alopecia areata.

The V call is TRBV30, the J call TRBJ2-3; 12 positions agree with TRBD2. This CDR3 region has 16 residues. Trimming took 0 bases from V and 4 from J; bases not matched to a gene: 5. Per the germline V gene, CDR1 is GTSNPN and CDR2 is SVGIG (reference sequence). CDR3 loop: CAWSVQLAGGADTQYF. DNA of the CDR3: TGTGCCTGGAGTGTTCAACTAGCGGGGGGTGCAGATACGCAGTATTTT.

This chain connects TRBV27 to TRBJ1-1; perhaps TRBD1 as D (5 bases). Germline CDR1 reads MNHEY; CDR2 reads SMNVEV (reference sequence). V was pared by 3 bases and J by 5 bases, with 10 bases between. The CDR3 has 13 amino acids. CDR3 sequence (DNA): TGTGCCAGCAGTTTGGTCAGGGAGACTGAAGCTTTCTTT. It codes for CASSLVRETEAFF.

Only one count was recorded for this clone. V is TRBV7-9 and J is TRBJ1-2; D is ambiguous. The CDR3 is made up of 14 amino acids. In germline, CDR1 is SEHNR, CDR2 FQNEAQ (reference sequence). The V and J ends lost 1 base and 2 bases respectively, with 8 bases between them. The CDR3 DNA is TGTGCCAGCAGCTTAGAAGTAGGGAACTATGGCTACACCTTC. Amino acids: CASSLEVGNYGYTF.

A few counts support this clone. V usage is TRBV2 and J usage is TRBJ1-2; no reliable D call. The V gene's germline CDR1 is SNHLY and CDR2 FYNNEI. The CDR3 runs to 12 residues. Between the trimmed V and J ends, which lost 6 bases and 4 bases, there was a span of 9 bases. DNA of the CDR3: TGTGCCAGCAGCGAAATGAGCTATGGCTACACCTTC. It yields the protein CASSEMSYGYTF.

The J gene is TRBJ2-5, the V gene TRBV11-2; 10 nucleotides align to TRBD2. The CDR3 has 16 residues. Germline loops: CDR1 SGHAT, CDR2 FQNNGV. J lost 5 bases, V lost 4 bases, and 10 bases had no gene match. The CDR3, as DNA: TGTGCCAGCAGCTATATCAGCGGGGGGGCGCCGGAGACCCAGTACTTC. Its translation: CASSYISGGAPETQYF.

The rearrangement uses TRBV29-1 and TRBJ1-2; D possibly corresponds to TRBD1 (5 bases). CDR1 SQVTM and CDR2 ANQGSEA come from the germline V gene. This CDR3 is 12 amino acids long. Trimming pared 4 bases from V and 7 bases from J, leaving 13 bases between. Here the CDR3 DNA reads TGCAGCGTTGTGGACCCAGGGTCTGGCTACACCTTC. Encoded protein: CSVVDPGSGYTF.

The V and J genes are TRBV2 and TRBJ1-4; TRBD1 is a possible D gene (5 bases). V was cut by 3 bases and J by 7 bases, with 12 bases left in between. The CDR3 is made up of 14 amino acids. Germline V gives CDR1 SNHLY, CDR2 FYNNEI. The chain's CDR3 is CASSEGQRGEKLFF. The CDR3 DNA follows: TGTGCCAGCAGTGAGGGGCAGAGAGGTGAAAAACTGTTTTTT.

The chain is built from TRBV9 and TRBJ1-5, with unresolved D. V dropped 0 bases and J dropped 7 bases, with 5 bases sitting between them. CDR3 length: 12 residues. Germline CDR1 and CDR2: SGDLS and YYNGEE. CDR3 bases: TGTGCCAGCAGCGTAGAGGGCCAGCCCCAGCATTTT. Amino acids: CASSVEGQPQHF.

In its sample, this clone was seen a few times. This chain joins TRBV7-2 and TRBJ2-1, with D possibly being TRBD2 (7 bases). Germline loops: CDR1 SGHTA, CDR2 FQGNSA. Trimming cost V 5 bases and J 10 bases, with 18 bases left between them. The CDR3 sequence is 14 residues long. Here the CDR3 reads CASSPRGQSGEQFF. Written as DNA, the CDR3 is TGTGCCAGCAGCCCGCGGGGGCAGTCTGGGGAGCAGTTCTTC.

V usage is TRBV30 and J usage is TRBJ1-4, with D unresolved. V lost 0 bases, J lost 7 bases, and 6 bases lay in between. Per the germline V gene, CDR1 is GTSNPN and CDR2 is SVGIG (reference sequence). CDR3 size: 12 residues. The CDR3 sequence: CAWSVRGEKLFF. CDR3 sequence (DNA): TGTGCCTGGAGTGTAAGAGGTGAAAAACTGTTTTTT.

The CDR3 protein is CASSHTTGGYEQYF. In DNA form, the CDR3 reads TGCGCCAGCAGCCATACCACAGGGGGCTACGAGCAGTACTTC. The chain carries TRBV4-3 and TRBJ2-7, with TRBD1 matching over 8 bases. CDR3 length: 14 amino acids. V lost 3 bases, J lost 3 bases, and 4 bases stayed unmatched. Germline CDR1 reads LGHNA; CDR2 reads YSLEER.

This clone was counted between two and nine times. The chain couples TRBV7-9 to TRBJ2-2; D unresolved. CDR1 is SEHNR, CDR2 FQNEAQ, per germline (reference sequence). Trimming removed 1 base at V and 7 bases at J, with 7 bases between. The CDR3 runs to 13 residues. DNA of the CDR3: TGTGCCAGCAGCTTAGAGGCTGGCGGGGAGCTGTTTTTT. Amino acids: CASSLEAGGELFF.

V is TRBV28 and J is TRBJ2-2; tentative D call: TRBD1 (7 bases). Trimming took off 4 bases at V and 2 bases at J, with 23 bases between the two ends. The germline gives CDR1 MDHEN, CDR2 SYDVKM. This CDR3 spans 19 amino acids. The CDR3 sequence is CASSSIFGGDSFNTGELFF. CDR3 sequence (DNA): TGTGCCAGCAGTTCCATATTTGGAGGGGACAGCTTTAACACCGGGGAGCTGTTTTTT.

This clone was seen many times. The chain combines TRBV27 with TRBJ2-1; D ambiguous. CDR1 and CDR2 from the germline V gene are MNHEY and SMNVEV (reference sequence). CDR3 size: 14 residues. Trimming took off 1 base at V and 6 bases at J, with 10 bases between the two ends. CDR3 DNA: TGTGCCAGCAGTTTATTGGAGAGACCCAATGAGCAGTTCTTC. Translated, it gives CASSLLERPNEQFF.

The V and J genes are TRBV10-3 and TRBJ1-4; tentatively, D is TRBD1 (6 bases). Germline loops: CDR1 ENHRY, CDR2 SYGVKD. This CDR3 is 16 amino acids long. The V end lost 3 bases, the J end lost 4 bases, and 15 bases lay between the germline ends. The CDR3 DNA is TGTGCCATCAGTGATAGTACAGGACAGCTTAATGAAAAACTGTTTTTT. This sequence encodes CAISDSTGQLNEKLFF.

The chain joins TRBV4-1 to TRBJ2-4, with D hard to call. V was trimmed by 1 base and J by 0 bases, leaving 13 bases between them. The CDR3 covers 17 residues. The V gene's germline CDR1 is MGHRA and CDR2 YSYEKL. The CDR3: CASSQGVGAQAKNIQYF. CDR3 nucleotides: TGCGCCAGCAGCCAAGGTGTCGGTGCCCAAGCCAAAAACATTCAGTACTTC.

J is TRBJ1-5 and V is TRBV5-6; the match to TRBD1 covers 7 bases. The CDR3 covers 17 residues. In germline, CDR1 is SGHDT, CDR2 YYEEEE. V shed 3 bases, J shed 4 bases, and the junction held 13 bases outside the gene matches. This chain's CDR3 is CASSSLLDRHSNQPQHF. The CDR3 region has the DNA TGTGCCAGCAGCTCCCTGTTGGACAGGCATTCGAATCAGCCCCAGCATTTT.

This clone has only one observation. The chain is built from TRBV7-9 and TRBJ1-6; D is unclear. Trimming removed 1 base from V and 9 bases from J, with 10 bases in between. The germline V gene encodes CDR1 SEHNR and CDR2 FQNEAQ (reference sequence). This CDR3 comprises 14 residues. The CDR3 protein is CASSLVGRSSPLHF. CDR3 coding DNA: TGTGCCAGCAGCTTAGTCGGCAGATCTTCACCCCTCCACTTT.